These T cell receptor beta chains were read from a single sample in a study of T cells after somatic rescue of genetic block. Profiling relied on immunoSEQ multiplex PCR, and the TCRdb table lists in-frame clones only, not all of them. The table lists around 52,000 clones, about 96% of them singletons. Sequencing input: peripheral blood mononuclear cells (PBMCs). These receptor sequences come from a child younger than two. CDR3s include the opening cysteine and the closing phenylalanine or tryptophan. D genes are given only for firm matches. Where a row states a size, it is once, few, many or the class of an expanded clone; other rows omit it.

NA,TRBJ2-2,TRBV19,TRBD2,CASSIIAGTGELFF,TGTGCCAGTAGTATCATAGCGGGCACCGGGGAGCTGTTTTTT
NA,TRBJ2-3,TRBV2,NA,CASSEPGTDTQYF,TGTGCCAGCAGTGAACCGGGGACAGATACGCAGTATTTT
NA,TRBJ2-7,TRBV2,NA,CASSEWVRGYEQYF,TGTGCCAGCAGTGAATGGGTCAGGGGCTACGAGCAGTACTTC
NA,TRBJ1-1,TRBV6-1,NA,CASSEYRVSEAFF,TGTGCCAGCAGTGAATACAGAGTCTCTGAAGCTTTCTTT
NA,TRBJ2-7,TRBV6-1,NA,CASSEIGRAYEQYF,TGTGCCAGCAGTGAAATAGGTAGGGCCTACGAGCAGTACTTC
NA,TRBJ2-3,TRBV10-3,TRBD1,CAIRDRGRTDTQYF,TGTGCCATCAGGGACAGGGGGCGGACAGATACGCAGTATTTT
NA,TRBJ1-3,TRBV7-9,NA,CASSLGGMGGNTIYF,TGTGCCAGCAGCTTAGGAGGGATGGGAGGAAACACCATATATTTT
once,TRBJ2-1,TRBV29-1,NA,CSVRGGKAYNEQFF,TGCAGCGTGAGGGGGGGTAAGGCTTACAATGAGCAGTTCTTC
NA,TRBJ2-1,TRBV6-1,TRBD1,CASSEGQGNEQFF,TGTGCCAGCAGTGAGGGACAGGGCAATGAGCAGTTCTTC
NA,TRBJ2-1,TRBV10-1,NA,CASSEGAGHYNEQFF,TGCGCCAGCAGTGAGGGAGCGGGACATTACAATGAGCAGTTCTTC
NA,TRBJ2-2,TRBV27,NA,CASRRGGGPGGELFF,TGTGCCAGCAGGAGAGGGGGAGGGCCGGGTGGGGAGCTGTTTTTT
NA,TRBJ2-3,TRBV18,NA,CASSFQAGDTQYF,TGTGCCAGCTCCTTCCAAGCGGGAGATACGCAGTATTTT
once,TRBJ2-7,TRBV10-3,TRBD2,CATRAGTRSYEQYF,TGTGCCACCCGAGCGGGAACCCGCTCCTACGAGCAGTACTTC
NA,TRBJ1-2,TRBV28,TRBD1,CASSPGQATNYGYTF,TGTGCCAGCAGTCCGGGACAGGCCACTAACTATGGCTACACCTTC
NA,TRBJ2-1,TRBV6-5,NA,CASTAVGGEQFF,TGTGCCAGCACCGCAGTTGGGGGTGAGCAGTTCTTC
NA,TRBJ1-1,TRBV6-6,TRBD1,CASSYRDSTEAFF,TGTGCCAGCAGTTACCGGGACAGCACTGAAGCTTTCTTT
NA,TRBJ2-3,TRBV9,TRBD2,CASSVAAGGGSDTQYF,TGTGCCAGCAGCGTAGCGGCGGGAGGGGGATCAGATACGCAGTATTTT
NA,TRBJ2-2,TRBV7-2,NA,CASSLGGFTGELFF,TGTGCCAGCAGCTTAGGAGGTTTCACCGGGGAGCTGTTTTTT
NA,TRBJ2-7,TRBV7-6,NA,CASSFAGFNEQYF,TGTGCCAGCAGTTTTGCGGGATTTAACGAGCAGTACTTC
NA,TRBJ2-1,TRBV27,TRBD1,CASSLFGTGEFYNEQFF,TGTGCCAGCAGTTTATTCGGGACAGGGGAATTTTACAATGAGCAGTTCTTC
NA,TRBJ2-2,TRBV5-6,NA,CASSLHTGELFF,TGTGCCAGCAGCTTGCATACCGGGGAGCTGTTTTTT
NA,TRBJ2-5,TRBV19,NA,CASSVRGRETQYF,TGTGCCAGTAGTGTCAGGGGAAGGGAGACCCAGTACTTC
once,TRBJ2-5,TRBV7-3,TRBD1,CASSLGQGETQYF,TGTGCCAGCAGCTTAGGACAGGGAGAGACCCAGTACTTC
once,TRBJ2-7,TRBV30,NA,CAWRRGGSYEQYF,TGTGCCTGGAGACGGGGAGGCTCCTACGAGCAGTACTTC
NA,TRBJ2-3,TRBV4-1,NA,CASSHPTDTQYF,TGCGCCAGCAGCCACCCGACAGATACGCAGTATTTT
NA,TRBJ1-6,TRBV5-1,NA,CASSLVLREKSPLHF,TGCGCCAGCAGCTTGGTTTTAAGGGAGAAATCACCCCTCCACTTT
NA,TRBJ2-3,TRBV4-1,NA,CASSQRPRGADTQYF,TGCGCCAGCAGCCAGAGACCCCGAGGAGCAGATACGCAGTATTTT
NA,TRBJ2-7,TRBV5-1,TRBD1,CASSPGQGAYEQYF,TGCGCCAGCAGCCCGGGACAGGGGGCGTACGAGCAGTACTTC
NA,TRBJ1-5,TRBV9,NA,CAGKGYSNQPQHF,TGTGCCGGCAAGGGATATAGCAATCAGCCCCAGCATTTT
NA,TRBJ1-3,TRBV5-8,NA,CASSPWLVLSSGNTIYF,TGTGCCAGCAGCCCCTGGCTCGTCTTGAGCTCTGGAAACACCATATATTTT
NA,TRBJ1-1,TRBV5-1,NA,CASSLWGMNTEAFF,TGCGCCAGCAGCTTGTGGGGTATGAACACTGAAGCTTTCTTT
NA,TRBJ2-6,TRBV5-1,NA,CASSLGGSGANVLTF,TGCGCCAGCAGCTTAGGGGGCTCTGGGGCCAACGTCCTGACTTTC
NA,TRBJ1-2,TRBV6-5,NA,CATVRVNYGYTF,TGTGCCACGGTTCGGGTTAACTATGGCTACACCTTC
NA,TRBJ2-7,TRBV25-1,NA,CASSESGHSYEQYF,TGTGCCAGCAGTGAATCTGGACACTCCTACGAGCAGTACTTC
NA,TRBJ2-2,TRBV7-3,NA,CASSLWSSTGELFF,TGTGCCAGCAGCTTATGGTCCTCCACCGGGGAGCTGTTTTTT
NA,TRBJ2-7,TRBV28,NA,CASSLTGSYEQYF,TGTGCCAGCAGTTTAACGGGTTCCTACGAGCAGTACTTC
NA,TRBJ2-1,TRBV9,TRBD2,CASSEPLAGRRHNEQFF,TGTGCCAGCAGCGAACCGCTAGCGGGGAGGAGGCACAATGAGCAGTTCTTC
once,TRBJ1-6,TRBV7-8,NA,CASSLSWDSPLHF,TGTGCCAGCAGCTTATCCTGGGATTCACCCCTCCACTTT
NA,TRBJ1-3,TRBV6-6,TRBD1,CASSTRDSSGNTIYF,TGTGCCAGCAGCACCCGGGACAGCTCTGGAAACACCATATATTTT
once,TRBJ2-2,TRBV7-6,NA,CASRPGQNTGELFF,TGTGCCAGCAGACCTGGACAGAACACCGGGGAGCTGTTTTTT
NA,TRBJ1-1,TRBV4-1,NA,CASSQEGLNTEAFF,TGCGCCAGCAGCCAAGAAGGGTTGAACACTGAAGCTTTCTTT
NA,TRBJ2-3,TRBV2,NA,CASRGTRNTDTQYF,TGTGCCAGCAGGGGGACCAGGAACACAGATACGCAGTATTTT
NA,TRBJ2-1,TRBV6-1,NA,CASSRGNEQFF,TGTGCCAGCAGCAGGGGTAATGAGCAGTTCTTC
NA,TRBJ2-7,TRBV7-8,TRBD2,CASRGRETTYEQYF,TGTGCCAGCAGGGGGAGGGAGACTACCTACGAGCAGTACTTC
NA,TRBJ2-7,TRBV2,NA,CASSEARGSQYF,TGTGCCAGCAGTGAAGCAAGGGGTAGTCAGTACTTC
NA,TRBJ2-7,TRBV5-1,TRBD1,CASRDRDYEQYF,TGCGCCAGCAGGGACAGGGACTACGAGCAGTACTTC
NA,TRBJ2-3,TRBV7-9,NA,CASSPPGLGASTDTQYF,TGTGCCAGCAGCCCTCCCGGACTGGGTGCTAGCACAGATACGCAGTATTTT
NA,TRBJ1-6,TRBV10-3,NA,CAIRLAADNSPLHF,TGTGCCATCAGATTGGCCGCCGATAATTCACCCCTCCACTTT
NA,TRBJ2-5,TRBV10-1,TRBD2,CASSESREGQETQYF,TGCGCCAGCAGTGAGTCGAGGGAGGGGCAAGAGACCCAGTACTTC
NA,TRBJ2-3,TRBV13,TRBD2,CASSPWREGTDTQYF,TGTGCCAGCAGCCCTTGGAGGGAGGGTACAGATACGCAGTATTTT
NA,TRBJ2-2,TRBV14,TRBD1,CASSQHRGHTGELFF,TGTGCCAGCAGCCAACACAGGGGGCACACCGGGGAGCTGTTTTTT
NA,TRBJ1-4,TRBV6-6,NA,CASSFLRERGEKLFF,TGTGCCAGCAGTTTCCTCAGGGAGAGAGGTGAAAAACTGTTTTTT
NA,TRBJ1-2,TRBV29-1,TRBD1,CSVTGDGYGYTF,TGCAGCGTGACAGGGGATGGATATGGCTACACCTTC
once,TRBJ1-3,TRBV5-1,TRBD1,CASSLGQGAGNTIYF,TGCGCCAGCAGCTTGGGACAGGGGGCTGGAAACACCATATATTTT
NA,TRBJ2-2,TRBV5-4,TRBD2,CASTRDGRATGELFF,TGTGCCAGCACCCGGGACGGGAGGGCTACCGGGGAGCTGTTTTTT
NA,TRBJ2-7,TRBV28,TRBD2,CASSRGLAGGTSYEQYF,TGTGCCAGCAGTAGGGGACTAGCGGGAGGCACCTCCTACGAGCAGTACTTC
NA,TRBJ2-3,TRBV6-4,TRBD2,CASSERAGLAGSPTDTQYF,TGTGCCAGCAGTGAAAGAGCCGGACTAGCGGGATCCCCGACAGATACGCAGTATTTT
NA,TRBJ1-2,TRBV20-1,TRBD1,CSAREGQGTF,TGCAGTGCTAGAGAGGGACAGGGGACCTTC
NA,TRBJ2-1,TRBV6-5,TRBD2,CASSLWTSGSGNEQFF,TGTGCCAGCAGTTTATGGACTAGCGGGAGTGGCAATGAGCAGTTCTTC
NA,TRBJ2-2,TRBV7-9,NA,CASSLPPNTGELFF,TGTGCCAGCAGCCTGCCCCCGAACACCGGGGAGCTGTTTTTT